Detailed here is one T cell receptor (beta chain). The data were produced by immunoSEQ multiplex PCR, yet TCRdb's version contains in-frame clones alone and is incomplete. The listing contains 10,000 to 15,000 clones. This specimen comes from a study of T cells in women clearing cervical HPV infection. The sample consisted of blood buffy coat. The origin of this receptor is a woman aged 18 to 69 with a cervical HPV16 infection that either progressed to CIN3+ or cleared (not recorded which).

CDR3 sequence reads: CSAREGLAGGGDTQYF. The CDR3 bases that were read are TGCAGTGCTAGAGAGGGACTAGCGGGGGGTGGGGATACG. The chain recombines TRBV20-1 with TRBJ2-3, with 15 nucleotides matching TRBD2. The read ends 3 residues early relative to the CDR3; the germline J gene fills the gap. This CDR3 comprises 16 residues. V lost 0 bases to trimming and J lost 6 bases; unmatched junction nucleotides: 4. The germline V gene encodes CDR1 DFQATT and CDR2 SNEGSKA (reference sequence).